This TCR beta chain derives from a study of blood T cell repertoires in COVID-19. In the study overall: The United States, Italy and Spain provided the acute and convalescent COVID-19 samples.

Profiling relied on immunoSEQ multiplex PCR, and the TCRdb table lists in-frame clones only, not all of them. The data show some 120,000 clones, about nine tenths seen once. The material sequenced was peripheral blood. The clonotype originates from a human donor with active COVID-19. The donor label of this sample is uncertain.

The CDR3 region is CAIKRESRGLGSPDEQYF. The CDR3 bases are TGTGCCATTAAGCGGGAGAGCCGGGGTTTAGGCTCCCCCGACGAGCAGTACTTC. V usage is TRBV10-3 and J usage is TRBJ2-7; 8 bases fit TRBD2. The length of the CDR3 is 18 residues. Per the germline V gene, CDR1 is ENHRY and CDR2 is SYGVKD. V lost 9 bases to trimming and J lost 5 bases; unmatched junction nucleotides: 24.